This entry lists 16 T cell receptor beta chains sequenced from one sample in a study of cytomegalovirus exposure and HLA in healthy donors. Amplification used 60 Vbeta primers and 13 Jbeta primers. This table comes from immunoSEQ multiplex PCR, and its TCRdb copy is limited to in-frame clones, with some not included. The data contain over 150,000 clones, around 80% of them singletons. Sequencing was carried out using PBMCs. These receptors all stem from an older woman in good health and CMV-seropositive.

The J gene is TRBJ2-1, the V gene TRBV5-1, with 14 bases identical to TRBD2. Germline trimming cut 4 bases from V and 8 bases from J; bases unmatched to any gene: 5. The CDR3 is 15 residues long. Germline assignment: CDR1 SGHRS and CDR2 YFSETQ. CDR3 sequence reads: CASSGGLAGVDEQFF. Here the CDR3 DNA reads TGCGCCAGCAGCGGGGGACTAGCGGGGGTCGATGAGCAGTTCTTC. The complete variable domain, with remaining parts taken from reference TRBV5-1 and TRBJ2-1, reads KAGVTQTPRYLIKTRGQQVTLSCSPISGHRSVSWYQQTPGQGLQFLFEYFSETQRNKGNFPGRFSGRQFSNSRSEMNVSTLELGDSALYLCASSGGLAGVDEQFFGPGTRLTVL.

V is TRBV30 and J is TRBJ2-1; 10 positions match TRBD2. The CDR3 runs 16 residues. V shed 2 bases, J shed 8 bases, and the junction held 12 bases outside the gene matches. Germline V gene sequence: CDR1 GTSNPN, CDR2 SVGIG (reference sequence). CDR3 bases: TGTGCCTGGAGTCTGGGGCGGAGCGGGGGGGCCCATGAGCAGTTCTTC. Translating gives CAWSLGRSGGAHEQFF.

The chain combines TRBV5-5 with TRBJ2-7; no reliable D call. The CDR3 spans 16 residues. Trimming removed 2 bases from V and 2 bases from J, with 17 bases in between. Per the germline V gene, CDR1 is SGHKS and CDR2 is YYEKEE (reference sequence). The CDR3 loop reads CASSLSAVSGPYEQYF. CDR3 bases: TGTGCCAGCAGCTTATCAGCCGTCTCAGGCCCCTACGAGCAGTACTTC.

The V gene is TRBV10-3, the J gene TRBJ2-3; no reliable D call. Germline V gives CDR1 ENHRY, CDR2 SYGVKD. With 4 bases removed from V and 2 bases from J, the gap between germline ends came to 10 bases. This CDR3 has 14 residues. The CDR3 region has the DNA TGTGCCATCAGTGTTGGCGGAACCACAGATACGCAGTATTTT. Translating it yields CAISVGGTTDTQYF.

This rearrangement joins TRBV9 to TRBJ2-1; the match to TRBD2 covers 9 bases. The length of the CDR3 is 19 residues. The J segment lost 0 bases and the V segment lost 0 bases, leaving 10 bases of the junction unmatched. Looked up from germline, CDR1 is SGDLS and CDR2 is YYNGEE. CDR3 in DNA: TGTGCCAGCAGCGTAGAAGGGACTAGCCGAATCAGCTCCTACAATGAGCAGTTCTTC. Translated, it gives CASSVEGTSRISSYNEQFF.

This clone was recorded only once. The V gene is TRBV30, the J gene TRBJ2-5; the D is unclear. Trimming took off 0 bases at V and 4 bases at J, with 3 bases between the two ends. CDR3 size: 11 residues. Germline V gene sequence: CDR1 GTSNPN, CDR2 SVGIG (reference sequence). DNA of the CDR3: TGTGCCTGGAGTGTACTAGAGACCCAGTACTTC. Translating gives CAWSVLETQYF. The full variable domain, rest sourced from reference TRBV30 and TRBJ2-5, is SQTIHQWPATLVQPVGSPLSLECTVEGTSNPNLYWYRQAAGRGLQLLFYSVGIGQISSEVPQNLSASRPQDRQFILSSKKLLLSDSGFYLCAWSVLETQYFGPGTRLLVL.

V usage is TRBV9 and J usage is TRBJ2-5, with 10 bases aligning to TRBD2. The CDR3 consists of 15 residues. V dropped 2 bases and J dropped 4; count of bases not matched to a gene: 5. Germline V gene data show CDR1 as SGDLS and CDR2 as YYNGEE. For the CDR3, the DNA is TGTGCCAGCAGCGTTGGGACTAGCGTCGGAGAGACCCAGTACTTC. Its protein product is CASSVGTSVGETQYF.

This chain uses TRBV29-1 with TRBJ1-2; weak D call: TRBD1 (6 bases). Trimming left V 6 bases short and J 7 bases short, with 15 bases between. CDR3 length equals 12 residues. Germline assignment: CDR1 SQVTM and CDR2 ANQGSEA. In DNA form, the CDR3 reads TGCAGCGTAGAGACGGACAGAGCTGGCTACACCTTC. As protein: CSVETDRAGYTF.

J is TRBJ2-1 and V is TRBV7-6, with 7 nucleotides matching TRBD2. After removal of 3 bases from V and 0 bases from J, the junction contained 11 bases not matched to a gene. This CDR3 is 18 amino acids long. Germline CDR1 is SGHVS and CDR2 is FNYEAQ. Here the CDR3 reads CASSLGLGLGGSYNEQFF. CDR3 DNA: TGTGCCAGCAGCTTGGGCCTTGGACTAGGTGGCTCCTACAATGAGCAGTTCTTC.

This sequence joins TRBV6-5 and TRBJ1-2, with 9 nucleotides matching TRBD1. Germline lookup yields CDR1 MNHEY and CDR2 SVGAGI. J gave up 6 bases and V 6 bases, and 5 bases lay outside the gene matches. CDR3 length: 13 amino acids. The CDR3 loop is CASRLRDRDGYTF. DNA of the CDR3: TGTGCCAGCAGACTCCGGGACAGGGATGGCTACACCTTC.

This chain connects TRBV6-5 to TRBJ1-2; TRBD1 agrees at 8 bases. This CDR3 contains 14 residues. Per germline, CDR1 MNHEY and CDR2 SVGAGI. V was clipped by 1 base and J by 5 bases; unmatched bases: 3. CDR3 sequence (DNA): TGTGCCAGCAGTTACTACGGGACAGGATATGGCTACACCTTC. Residues: CASSYYGTGYGYTF.

The genes are TRBV2 and TRBJ1-3, with D maybe TRBD1 (5 bases). The V end lost 5 bases, the J end lost 3 bases, and 11 bases lay between the germline ends. The CDR3 extends over 14 amino acids. Germline CDR1 reads SNHLY; CDR2 reads FYNNEI. In DNA form, the CDR3 reads TGTGCCAGCAGTCAACGACAGCTTGGAAACACCATATATTTT. Amino acid sequence: CASSQRQLGNTIYF.

On this clone itself: Because it lacks the conserved phenylalanine or tryptophan at the end, this CDR3 is likely a read error. This chain links TRBV25-1 with TRBJ1-1, with 9 bases matching TRBD1. The V and J ends lost 4 bases and 9 bases, in that order; junction bases with no gene match: 3. The CDR3 sequence is 12 residues long. Per germline, CDR1 MGHDK and CDR2 SYGVNS. The CDR3 DNA sequence: TGTGCCAGCAGTGGGGACAGGGCACAAGCTTTCCTT. Amino acids: CASSGDRAQAFL.

The V and J genes are TRBV27 and TRBJ2-1; 8 bases match TRBD2. CDR3 length: 17 amino acids. The germline V gene encodes CDR1 MNHEY and CDR2 SMNVEV (reference sequence). J lost 7 bases, V lost 6 bases, and 17 bases had no gene match. The CDR3 DNA reads as TGTGCCAGCAGACACCGACCGGGGGGGGCGGGAGTGAATGAGCAGTTCTTC. This translates into CASRHRPGGAGVNEQFF.

This clone was seen more than once but under ten times. This chain links TRBV5-1 with TRBJ2-7, with D possibly matching TRBD2 (6 bases). V dropped 5 bases and J dropped 6 bases, with 18 bases sitting between them. There are 14 residues in the CDR3. Germline V gene lookup returns CDR1 SGHRS and CDR2 YFSETQ. This CDR3 reads CASSSPGRDSEQYF. CDR3 in DNA: TGCGCCAGCAGTTCCCCCGGGAGAGACTCCGAGCAGTACTTC.

This clone was counted a few times. The rearrangement links TRBV5-1 to TRBJ2-3; 7 bases match TRBD1. This CDR3 has 16 residues. Germline values: CDR1 SGHRS, CDR2 YFSETQ. The J segment lost 2 bases and the V segment lost 3 bases, leaving 9 bases of the junction unmatched. CDR3 coding DNA: TGCGCCAGCAGCTCGGGCCGACAGGGTACCACAGATACGCAGTATTTT. It specifies CASSSGRQGTTDTQYF.